This TCR beta chain was profiled in a study of CD8 T cells in ankylosing spondylitis. Findings of the study overall: Earlier work had already found some motif variants in reactive arthritis synovial fluid and blood. A TCR beta motif made of eight highly homologous variants seemed typical of ankylosing spondylitis blood.

This clonotype has a handful of counts. The antigen remains undetermined. Library preparation for TCR beta used quantitative 5'-RACE with molecular barcodes. TCRdb re-called the 5' RACE reads with MiXCR, one entry per CDR3 protein. The data hold 350,000 to 550,000 distinct CDR3 sequences, with 25% to 30% observed a single time. The sequencing sample was made of blood, either unsorted or a sorted T cell fraction (not recorded which). The clonotype comes from a male donor with ankylosing spondylitis.

The CDR3 sequence: CASSLDTQNEQFF. The CDR3 nucleotides read TGTGCCAGCAGCTTAGATACTCAGAATGAGCAGTTCTTC. This chain joins TRBV7-9 and TRBJ2-1; D is unclear. The V end lost 1 base, the J end lost 7 bases, and 8 bases lay between the germline ends. Germline CDR1 is SEHNR and CDR2 is FQNEAQ (reference sequence). This CDR3 has 13 amino acids.